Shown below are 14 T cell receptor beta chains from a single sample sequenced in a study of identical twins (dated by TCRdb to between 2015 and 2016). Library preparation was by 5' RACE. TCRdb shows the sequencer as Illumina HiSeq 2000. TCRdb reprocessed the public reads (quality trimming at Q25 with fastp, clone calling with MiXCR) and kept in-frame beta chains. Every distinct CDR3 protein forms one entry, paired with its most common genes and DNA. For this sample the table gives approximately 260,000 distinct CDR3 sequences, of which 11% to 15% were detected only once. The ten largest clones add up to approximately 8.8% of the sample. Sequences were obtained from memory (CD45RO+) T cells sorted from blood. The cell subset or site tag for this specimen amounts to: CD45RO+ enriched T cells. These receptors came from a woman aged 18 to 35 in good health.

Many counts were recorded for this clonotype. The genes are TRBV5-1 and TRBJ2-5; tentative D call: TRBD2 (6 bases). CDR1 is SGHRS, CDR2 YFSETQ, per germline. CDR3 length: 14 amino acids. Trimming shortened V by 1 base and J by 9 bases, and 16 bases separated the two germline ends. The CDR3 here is CASSLFSGGGAQYF. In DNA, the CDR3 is TGCGCCAGCAGCTTGTTCTCAGGCGGCGGGGCCCAGTACTTC. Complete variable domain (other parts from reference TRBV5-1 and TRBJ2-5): KAGVTQTPRYLIKTRGQQVTLSCSPISGHRSVSWYQQTPGQGLQFLFEYFSETQRNKGNFPGRFSGRQFSNSRSEMNVSTLELGDSALYLCASSLFSGGGAQYFGPGTRLLVL.

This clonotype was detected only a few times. This chain's CDR3 is CASSSWSGGAGNEQFF. The CDR3 bases are TGTGCCAGCAGCTCCTGGAGCGGGGGGGCTGGCAATGAGCAGTTCTTC. The genes are TRBV6-5 and TRBJ2-1; 10 nucleotides agree with TRBD2. The CDR3 is 16 residues long. Germline loops: CDR1 MNHEY, CDR2 SVGAGI. J gave up 6 bases and V 6 bases, and 11 bases lay outside the gene matches.

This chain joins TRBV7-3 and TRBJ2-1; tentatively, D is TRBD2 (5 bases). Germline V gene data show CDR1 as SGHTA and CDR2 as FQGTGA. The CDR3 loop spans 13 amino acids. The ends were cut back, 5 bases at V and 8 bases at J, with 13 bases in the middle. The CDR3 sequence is CASSPDGVYEQFF. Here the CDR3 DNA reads TGTGCCAGCAGCCCCGACGGGGTCTATGAGCAGTTCTTC.

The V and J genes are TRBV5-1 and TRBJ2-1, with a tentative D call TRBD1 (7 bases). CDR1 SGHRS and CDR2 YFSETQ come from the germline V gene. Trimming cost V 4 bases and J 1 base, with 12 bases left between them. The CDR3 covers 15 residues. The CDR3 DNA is TGCGCCAGCAGCCCGGAGGGGGCTTCCTACAATGAGCAGTTCTTC. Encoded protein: CASSPEGASYNEQFF.

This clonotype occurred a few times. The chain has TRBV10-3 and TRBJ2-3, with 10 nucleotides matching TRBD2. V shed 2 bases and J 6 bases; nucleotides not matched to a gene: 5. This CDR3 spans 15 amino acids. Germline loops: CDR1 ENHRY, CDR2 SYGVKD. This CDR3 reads CAISENLAGVDTQYF. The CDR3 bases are TGTGCCATCAGTGAGAACCTAGCGGGAGTGGATACGCAGTATTTT.

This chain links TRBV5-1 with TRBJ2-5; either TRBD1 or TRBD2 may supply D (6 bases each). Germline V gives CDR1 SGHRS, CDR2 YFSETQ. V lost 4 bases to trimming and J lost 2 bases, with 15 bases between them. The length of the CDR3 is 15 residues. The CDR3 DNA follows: TGCGCCAGCAGCCTAGACGGCGGGACACAAGAGACCCAGTACTTC. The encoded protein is CASSLDGGTQETQYF.

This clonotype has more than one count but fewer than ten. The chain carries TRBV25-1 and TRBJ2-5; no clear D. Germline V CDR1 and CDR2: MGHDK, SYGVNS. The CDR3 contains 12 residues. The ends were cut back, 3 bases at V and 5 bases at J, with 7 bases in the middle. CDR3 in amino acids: CASSEGYETQYF. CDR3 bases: TGTGCCAGCAGTGAGGGATACGAGACCCAGTACTTC.

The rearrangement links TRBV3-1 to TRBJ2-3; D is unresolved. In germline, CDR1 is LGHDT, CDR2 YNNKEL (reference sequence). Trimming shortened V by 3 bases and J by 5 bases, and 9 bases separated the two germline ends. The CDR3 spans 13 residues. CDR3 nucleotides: TGTGCCAGCAGCCAGGGGTTTCAAGATACGCAGTATTTT. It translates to CASSQGFQDTQYF.

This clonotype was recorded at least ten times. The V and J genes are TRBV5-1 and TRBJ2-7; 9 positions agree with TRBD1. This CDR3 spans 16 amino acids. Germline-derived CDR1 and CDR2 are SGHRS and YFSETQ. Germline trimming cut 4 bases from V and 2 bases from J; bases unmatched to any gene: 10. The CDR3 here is CASSPTPGQGPYEQYF. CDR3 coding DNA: TGCGCCAGCAGCCCGACTCCGGGACAGGGTCCCTACGAGCAGTACTTC.

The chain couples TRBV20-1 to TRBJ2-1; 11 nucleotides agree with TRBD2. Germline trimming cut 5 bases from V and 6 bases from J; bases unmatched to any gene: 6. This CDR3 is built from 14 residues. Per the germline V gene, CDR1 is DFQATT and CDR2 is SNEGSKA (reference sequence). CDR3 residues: CSADSGRVFNEQFF. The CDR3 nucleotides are TGCAGTGCTGATAGCGGGAGGGTGTTCAATGAGCAGTTCTTC.

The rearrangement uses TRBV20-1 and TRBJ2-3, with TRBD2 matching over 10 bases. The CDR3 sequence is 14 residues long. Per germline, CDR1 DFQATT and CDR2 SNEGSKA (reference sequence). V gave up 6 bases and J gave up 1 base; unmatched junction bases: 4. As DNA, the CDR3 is TGCAGTGCCGTCAGCGGGGGGGGCACAGATACGCAGTATTTT. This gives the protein CSAVSGGGTDTQYF.

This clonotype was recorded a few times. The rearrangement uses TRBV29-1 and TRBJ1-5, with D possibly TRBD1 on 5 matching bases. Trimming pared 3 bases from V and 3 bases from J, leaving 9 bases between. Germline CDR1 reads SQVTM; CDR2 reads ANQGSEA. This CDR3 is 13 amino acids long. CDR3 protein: CSVDPGYNQPQHF. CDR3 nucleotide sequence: TGCAGCGTTGATCCAGGGTACAATCAGCCCCAGCATTTT.

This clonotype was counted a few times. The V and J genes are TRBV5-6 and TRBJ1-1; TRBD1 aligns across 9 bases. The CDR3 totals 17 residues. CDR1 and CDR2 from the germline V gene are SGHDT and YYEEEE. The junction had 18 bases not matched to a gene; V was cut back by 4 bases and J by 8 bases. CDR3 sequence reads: CASSPRTGEAARGEAFF. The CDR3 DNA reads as TGTGCCAGCAGCCCTAGGACAGGGGAAGCGGCTAGGGGAGAAGCTTTCTTT.

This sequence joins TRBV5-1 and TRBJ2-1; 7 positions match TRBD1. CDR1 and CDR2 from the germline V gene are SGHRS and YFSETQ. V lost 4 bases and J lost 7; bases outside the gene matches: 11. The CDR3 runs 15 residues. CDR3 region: CASSVDMGQLNEQFF. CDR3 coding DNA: TGCGCCAGCAGCGTCGATATGGGACAGCTTAATGAGCAGTTCTTC.